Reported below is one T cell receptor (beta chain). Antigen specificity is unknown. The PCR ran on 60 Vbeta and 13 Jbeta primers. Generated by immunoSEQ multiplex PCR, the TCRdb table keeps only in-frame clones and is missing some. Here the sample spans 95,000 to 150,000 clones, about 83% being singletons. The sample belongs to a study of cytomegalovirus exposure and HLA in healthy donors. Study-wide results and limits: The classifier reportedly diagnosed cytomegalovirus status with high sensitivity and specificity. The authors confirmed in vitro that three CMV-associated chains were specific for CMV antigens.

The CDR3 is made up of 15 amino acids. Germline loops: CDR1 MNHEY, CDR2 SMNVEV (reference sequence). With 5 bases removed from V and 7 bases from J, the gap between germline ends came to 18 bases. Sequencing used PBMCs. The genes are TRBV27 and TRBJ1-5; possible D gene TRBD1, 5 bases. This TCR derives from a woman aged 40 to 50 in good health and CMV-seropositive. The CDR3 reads CASSLSIGAGQPQHF. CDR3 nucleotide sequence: TGTGCCAGCAGTCTCTCCATAGGGGCAGGACAGCCCCAGCATTTT.